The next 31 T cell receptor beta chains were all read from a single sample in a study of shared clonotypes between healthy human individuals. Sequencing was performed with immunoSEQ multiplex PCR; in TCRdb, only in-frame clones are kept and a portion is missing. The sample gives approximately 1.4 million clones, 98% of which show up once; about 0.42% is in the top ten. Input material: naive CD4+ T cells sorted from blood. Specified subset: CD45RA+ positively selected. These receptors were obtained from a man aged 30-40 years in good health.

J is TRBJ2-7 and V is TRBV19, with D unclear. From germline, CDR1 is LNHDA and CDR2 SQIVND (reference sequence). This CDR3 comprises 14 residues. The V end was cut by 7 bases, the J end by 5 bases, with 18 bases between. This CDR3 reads CASNDGPRAHEQYF. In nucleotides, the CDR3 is TGTGCCAGTAATGACGGGCCCCGGGCCCACGAGCAGTACTTC.

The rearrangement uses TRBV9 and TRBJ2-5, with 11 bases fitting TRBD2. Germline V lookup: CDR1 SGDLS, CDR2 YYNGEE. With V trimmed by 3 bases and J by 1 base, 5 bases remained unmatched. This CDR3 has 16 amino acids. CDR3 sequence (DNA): TGTGCCAGCAGCGCCGGGACTAGCGGACTCCAAGAGACCCAGTACTTC. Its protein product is CASSAGTSGLQETQYF.

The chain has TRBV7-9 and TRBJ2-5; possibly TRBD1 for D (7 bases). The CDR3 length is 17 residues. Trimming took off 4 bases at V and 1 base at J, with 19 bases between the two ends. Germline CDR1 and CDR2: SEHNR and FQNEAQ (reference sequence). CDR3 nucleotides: TGTGCCAGCAGCTCGCCCCCAGGAGGGGGCACCCAAGAGACCCAGTACTTC. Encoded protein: CASSSPPGGGTQETQYF. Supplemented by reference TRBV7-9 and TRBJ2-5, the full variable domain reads DTGVSQNPRHKITKRGQNVTFRCDPISEHNRLYWYRQTLGQGPEFLTYFQNEAQLEKSRLLSDRFSAERPKGSFSTLEIQRTEQGDSAMYLCASSSPPGGGTQETQYFGPGTRLLVL.

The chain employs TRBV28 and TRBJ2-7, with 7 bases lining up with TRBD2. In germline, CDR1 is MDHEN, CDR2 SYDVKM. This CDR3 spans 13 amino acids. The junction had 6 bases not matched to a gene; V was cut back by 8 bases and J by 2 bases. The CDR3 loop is CASGGTTTYEQYF. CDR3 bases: TGTGCCAGCGGCGGGACTACTACCTACGAGCAGTACTTC. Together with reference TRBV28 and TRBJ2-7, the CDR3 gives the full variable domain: DVKVTQSSRYLVKRTGEKVFLECVQDMDHENMFWYRQDPGLGLRLIYFSYDVKMKEKGDIPEGYSVSREKKERFSLILESASTNQTSMYLCASGGTTTYEQYFGPGTRLTVT.

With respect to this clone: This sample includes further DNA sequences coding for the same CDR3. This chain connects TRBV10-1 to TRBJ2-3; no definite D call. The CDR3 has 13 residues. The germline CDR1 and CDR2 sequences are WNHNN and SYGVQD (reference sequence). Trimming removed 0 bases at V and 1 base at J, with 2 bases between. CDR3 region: CASSESGTDTQYF. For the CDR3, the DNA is TGCGCCAGCAGTGAGTCAGGCACAGATACGCAGTATTTT.

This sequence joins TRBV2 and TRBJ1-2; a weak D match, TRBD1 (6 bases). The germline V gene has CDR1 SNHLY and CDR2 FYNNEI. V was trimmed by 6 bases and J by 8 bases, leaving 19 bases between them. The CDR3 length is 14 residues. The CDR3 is CASRGGPVLGGYTF. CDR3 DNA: TGTGCCAGCAGGGGGGGGCCCGTTCTGGGAGGCTACACCTTC.

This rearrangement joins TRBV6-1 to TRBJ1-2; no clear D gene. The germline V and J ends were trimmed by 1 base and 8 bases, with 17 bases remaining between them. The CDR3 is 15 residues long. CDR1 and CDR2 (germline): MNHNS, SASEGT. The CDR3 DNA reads TGTGCCAGCAGTGAAGGAGGTCCGGTCGGTGGAGGCTACACCTTC. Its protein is CASSEGGPVGGGYTF.

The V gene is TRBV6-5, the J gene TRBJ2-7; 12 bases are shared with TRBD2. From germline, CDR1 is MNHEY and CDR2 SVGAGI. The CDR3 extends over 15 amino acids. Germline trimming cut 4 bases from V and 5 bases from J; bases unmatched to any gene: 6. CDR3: CASSWGTSGSHEQYF. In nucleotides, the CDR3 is TGTGCCAGCAGTTGGGGGACTAGCGGGTCCCACGAGCAGTACTTC.

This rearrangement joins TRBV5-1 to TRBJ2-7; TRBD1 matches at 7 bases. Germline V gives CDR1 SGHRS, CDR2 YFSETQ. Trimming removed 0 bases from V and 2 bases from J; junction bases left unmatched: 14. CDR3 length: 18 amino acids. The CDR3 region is CASSLGLRADRDTYEQYF. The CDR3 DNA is TGCGCCAGCAGCTTGGGATTAAGAGCTGACAGGGATACCTACGAGCAGTACTTC.

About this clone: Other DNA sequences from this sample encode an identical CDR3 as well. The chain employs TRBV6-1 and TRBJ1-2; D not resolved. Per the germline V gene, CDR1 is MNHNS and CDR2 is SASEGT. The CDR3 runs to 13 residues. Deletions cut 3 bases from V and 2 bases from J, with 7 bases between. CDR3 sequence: CASSDGVNYGYTF. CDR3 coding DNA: TGTGCCAGCAGTGACGGCGTGAACTATGGCTACACCTTC.

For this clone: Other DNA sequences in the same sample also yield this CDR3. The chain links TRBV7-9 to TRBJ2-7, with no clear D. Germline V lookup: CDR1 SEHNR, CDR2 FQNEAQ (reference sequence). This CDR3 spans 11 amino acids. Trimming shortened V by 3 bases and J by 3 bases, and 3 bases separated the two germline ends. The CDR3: CASSLYYEQYF. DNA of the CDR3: TGTGCCAGCAGCTTGTACTACGAGCAGTACTTC.

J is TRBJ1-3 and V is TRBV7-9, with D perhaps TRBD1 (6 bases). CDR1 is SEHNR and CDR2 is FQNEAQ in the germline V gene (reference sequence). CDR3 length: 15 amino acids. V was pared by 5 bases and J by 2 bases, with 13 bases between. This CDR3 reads CASSRSGQTGNTIYF. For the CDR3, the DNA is TGTGCCAGCAGCCGCTCCGGACAGACTGGAAACACCATATATTTT.

This CDR3 reads CASSLRQGSWGTQYF. For the CDR3, the DNA is TGTGCCAGCAGCTTGAGGCAGGGAAGTTGGGGGACCCAGTACTTC. The chain uses TRBV5-4 and TRBJ2-5, with a possible D match to TRBD1 (5 bases). The CDR3 loop spans 15 amino acids. Germline lookup yields CDR1 SGHNT and CDR2 YYREEE (reference sequence). Trimming removed 1 base at V and 7 bases at J, with 17 bases between.

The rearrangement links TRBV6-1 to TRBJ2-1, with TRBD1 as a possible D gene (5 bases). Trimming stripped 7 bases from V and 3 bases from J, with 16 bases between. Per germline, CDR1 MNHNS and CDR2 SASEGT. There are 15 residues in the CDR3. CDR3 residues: CASNRMGQNYNEQFF. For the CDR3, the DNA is TGTGCCAGCAACCGGATGGGGCAAAACTACAATGAGCAGTTCTTC.

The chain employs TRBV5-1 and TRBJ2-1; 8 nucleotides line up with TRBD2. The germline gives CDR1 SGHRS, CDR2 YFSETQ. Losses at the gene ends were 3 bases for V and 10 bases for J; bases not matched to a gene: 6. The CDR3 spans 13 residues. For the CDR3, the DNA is TGCGCCAGCAGCTCGGGAGGGCCTGGGGAGCAGTTCTTC. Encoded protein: CASSSGGPGEQFF.

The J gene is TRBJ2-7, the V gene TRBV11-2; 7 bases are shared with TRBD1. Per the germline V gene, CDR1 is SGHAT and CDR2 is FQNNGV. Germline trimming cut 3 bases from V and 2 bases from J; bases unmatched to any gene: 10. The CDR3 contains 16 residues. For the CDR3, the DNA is TGTGCCAGCAGCTTGGGCACGACAGGGACGGCCTACGAGCAGTACTTC. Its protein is CASSLGTTGTAYEQYF.

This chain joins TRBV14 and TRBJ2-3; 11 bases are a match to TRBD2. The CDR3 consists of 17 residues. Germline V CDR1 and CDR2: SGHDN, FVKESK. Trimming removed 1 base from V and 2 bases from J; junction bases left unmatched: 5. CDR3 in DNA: TGTGCCAGCAGCCAAGGGCTAGCGGGAGGTATCACAGATACGCAGTATTTT. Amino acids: CASSQGLAGGITDTQYF.

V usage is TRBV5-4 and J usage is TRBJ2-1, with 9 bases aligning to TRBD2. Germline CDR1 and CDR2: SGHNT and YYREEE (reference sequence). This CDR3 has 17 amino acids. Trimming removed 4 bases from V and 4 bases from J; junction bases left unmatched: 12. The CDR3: CASSSRSGTSPYNEQFF. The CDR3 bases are TGTGCCAGCAGCAGCCGATCCGGGACTAGCCCATACAATGAGCAGTTCTTC. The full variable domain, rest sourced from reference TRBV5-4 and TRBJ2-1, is ETGVTQSPTHLIKTRGQQVTLRCSSQSGHNTVSWYQQALGQGPQFIFQYYREEENGRGNFPPRFSGLQFPNYSSELNVNALELDDSALYLCASSSRSGTSPYNEQFFGPGTRLTVL.

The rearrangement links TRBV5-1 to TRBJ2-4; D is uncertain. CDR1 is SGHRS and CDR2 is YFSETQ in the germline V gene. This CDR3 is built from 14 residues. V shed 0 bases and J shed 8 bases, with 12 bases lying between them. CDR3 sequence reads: CASSLEMMVDIQYF. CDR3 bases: TGCGCCAGCAGCTTGGAGATGATGGTTGACATTCAGTACTTC. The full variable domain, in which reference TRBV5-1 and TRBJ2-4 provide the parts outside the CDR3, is KAGVTQTPRYLIKTRGQQVTLSCSPISGHRSVSWYQQTPGQGLQFLFEYFSETQRNKGNFPGRFSGRQFSNSRSEMNVSTLELGDSALYLCASSLEMMVDIQYFGAGTRLSVL.

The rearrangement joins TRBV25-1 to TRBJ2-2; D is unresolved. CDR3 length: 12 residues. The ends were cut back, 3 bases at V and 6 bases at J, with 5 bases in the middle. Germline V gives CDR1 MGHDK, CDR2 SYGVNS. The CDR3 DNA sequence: TGTGCCAGCAGTGACCGGGCCGGGGAGCTGTTTTTT. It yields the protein CASSDRAGELFF. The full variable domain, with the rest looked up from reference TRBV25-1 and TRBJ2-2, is EADIYQTPRYLVIGTGKKITLECSQTMGHDKMYWYQQDPGMELHLIHYSYGVNSTEKGDLSSESTVSRIRTEHFPLTLESARPSHTSQYLCASSDRAGELFFGEGSRLTVL.

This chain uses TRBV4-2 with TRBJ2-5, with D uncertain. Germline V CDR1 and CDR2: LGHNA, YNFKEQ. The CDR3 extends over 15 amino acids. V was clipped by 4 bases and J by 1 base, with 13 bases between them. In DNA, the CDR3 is TGTGCCAGCAGCCCGAAGACATGGGCCCAAGAGACCCAGTACTTC. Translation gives CASSPKTWAQETQYF.

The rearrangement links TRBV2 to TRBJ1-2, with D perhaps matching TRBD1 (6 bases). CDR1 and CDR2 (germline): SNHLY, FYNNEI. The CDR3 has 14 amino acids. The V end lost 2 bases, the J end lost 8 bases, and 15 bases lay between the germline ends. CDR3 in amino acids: CASSEILGQMGYTF. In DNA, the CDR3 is TGTGCCAGCAGTGAAATACTTGGACAGATGGGCTACACCTTC.

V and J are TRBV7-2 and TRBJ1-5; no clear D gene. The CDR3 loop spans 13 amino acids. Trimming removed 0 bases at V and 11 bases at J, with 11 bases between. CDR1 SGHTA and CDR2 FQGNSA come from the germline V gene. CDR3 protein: CASSLAPSDSQHF. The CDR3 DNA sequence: TGTGCCAGCAGCTTAGCTCCCTCCGATTCCCAGCATTTT.

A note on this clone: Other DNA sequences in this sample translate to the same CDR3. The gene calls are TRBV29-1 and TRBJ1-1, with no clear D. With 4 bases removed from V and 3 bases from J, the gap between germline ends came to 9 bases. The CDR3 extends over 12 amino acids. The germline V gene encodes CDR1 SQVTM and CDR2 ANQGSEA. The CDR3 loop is CSVGVWDTEAFF. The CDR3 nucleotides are TGCAGCGTTGGGGTATGGGACACTGAAGCTTTCTTT.

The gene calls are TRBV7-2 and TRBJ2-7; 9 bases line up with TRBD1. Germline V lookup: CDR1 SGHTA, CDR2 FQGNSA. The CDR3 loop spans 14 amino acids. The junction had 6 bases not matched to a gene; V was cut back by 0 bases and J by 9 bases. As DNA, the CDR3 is TGTGCCAGCAGCTTAGCGGGACAGGGCCTCGGGCAGTACTTC. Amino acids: CASSLAGQGLGQYF.

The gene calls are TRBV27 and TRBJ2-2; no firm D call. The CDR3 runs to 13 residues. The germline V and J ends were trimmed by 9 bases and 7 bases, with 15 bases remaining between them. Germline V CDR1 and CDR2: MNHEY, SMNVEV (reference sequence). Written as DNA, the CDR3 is TGTGCCAGTACCGGTCTGCCCGGCGGGGAGCTGTTTTTT. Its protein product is CASTGLPGGELFF.

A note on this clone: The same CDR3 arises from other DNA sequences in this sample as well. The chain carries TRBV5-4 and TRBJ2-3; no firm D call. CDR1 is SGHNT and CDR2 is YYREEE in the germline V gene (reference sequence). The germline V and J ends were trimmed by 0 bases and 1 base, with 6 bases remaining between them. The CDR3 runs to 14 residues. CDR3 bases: TGTGCCAGCAGCTTGGGTCGGGGCACAGATACGCAGTATTTT. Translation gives CASSLGRGTDTQYF.

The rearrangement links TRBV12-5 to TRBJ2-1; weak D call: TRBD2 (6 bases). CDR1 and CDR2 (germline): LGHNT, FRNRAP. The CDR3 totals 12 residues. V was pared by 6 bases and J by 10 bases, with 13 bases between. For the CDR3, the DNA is TGTGCTAGTGGATTAGGACTAAACGAGCAGTTCTTC. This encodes CASGLGLNEQFF.

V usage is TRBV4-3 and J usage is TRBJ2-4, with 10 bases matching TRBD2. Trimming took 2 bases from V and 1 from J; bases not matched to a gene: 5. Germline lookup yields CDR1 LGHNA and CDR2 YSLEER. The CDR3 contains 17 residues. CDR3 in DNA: TGCGCCAGCAGCCAAAACGGACTAGCGGATGCCAAAAACATTCAGTACTTC. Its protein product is CASSQNGLADAKNIQYF.

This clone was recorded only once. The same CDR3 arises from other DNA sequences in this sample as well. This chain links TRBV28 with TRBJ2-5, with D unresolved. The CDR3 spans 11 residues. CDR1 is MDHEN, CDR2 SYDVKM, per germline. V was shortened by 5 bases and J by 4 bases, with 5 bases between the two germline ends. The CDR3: CASSPLETQYF. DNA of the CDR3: TGTGCCAGCAGTCCACTAGAGACCCAGTACTTC.

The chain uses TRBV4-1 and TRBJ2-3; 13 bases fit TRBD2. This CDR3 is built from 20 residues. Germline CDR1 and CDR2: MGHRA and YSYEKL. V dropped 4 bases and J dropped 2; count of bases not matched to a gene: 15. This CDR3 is CASSREILAGGFGDTDTQYF. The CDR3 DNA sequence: TGCGCCAGCAGCCGGGAGATACTAGCGGGAGGGTTTGGCGACACAGATACGCAGTATTTT.